Below are 16 T cell receptor beta chains sequenced from a single sample in a study of shared clonotypes between healthy human individuals. Clones were read by immunoSEQ multiplex PCR, and TCRdb kept only the in-frame ones, dropping some. Of more than 400,000 clones listed, approximately 82% were seen once; the top ten hold more than 10%. The sample comprised PBMCs. Every receptor here comes from a woman aged 35 to 49 in good health. Some clones in this sample may be carry-over from other donors' samples.

The chain uses TRBV5-1 and TRBJ1-2; possible D gene TRBD1, 5 bases. Per germline, CDR1 SGHRS and CDR2 YFSETQ. The V end lost 0 bases, the J end lost 1 base, and 10 bases lay between the germline ends. The CDR3 is 15 amino acids. The CDR3 is CASSLGGVRNYGYTF. The CDR3 nucleotides read TGCGCCAGCAGCTTGGGAGGGGTCCGTAACTATGGCTACACCTTC.

The genes are TRBV29-1 and TRBJ1-1, with 10 bases aligning to TRBD1. In germline, CDR1 is SQVTM, CDR2 ANQGSEA. There are 14 residues in the CDR3. The trim removed 4 bases at V and 5 bases at J, leaving 7 bases unmatched. The CDR3 reads CSVAGGQGLTEAFF. CDR3 nucleotide sequence: TGCAGCGTTGCGGGGGGACAGGGGCTGACTGAAGCTTTCTTT.

This clone was recorded once. The chain carries TRBV4-3 and TRBJ2-7; 7 bases are shared with TRBD1. Germline assignment: CDR1 LGHNA and CDR2 YSLEER. CDR3 size: 14 residues. The trim removed 2 bases at V and 0 bases at J, leaving 1 base unmatched. The CDR3 is CASSQRDSSYEQYF. The CDR3 bases are TGCGCCAGCAGCCAACGGGACAGCTCCTACGAGCAGTACTTC.

This CDR3 is CATSAGSTDTQYF. Here the CDR3 DNA reads TGTGCCACCTCGGCGGGGAGCACAGATACGCAGTATTTT. This chain uses TRBV10-3 with TRBJ2-3; maybe TRBD2 (6 bases). Germline CDR1 reads ENHRY; CDR2 reads SYGVKD. V gave up 10 bases and J gave up 0 bases, with 11 bases separating them. This CDR3 contains 13 residues.

This clone was seen a few times. The V call is TRBV6-5, the J call TRBJ1-2; 9 nucleotides align to TRBD1. Germline V gene data show CDR1 as MNHEY and CDR2 as SVGAGI. The CDR3 length is 15 residues. Trimming cost V 4 bases and J 3 bases; bases outside gene matches: 6. The CDR3 sequence: CASSSPGQGHYGYTF. In DNA, the CDR3 is TGTGCCAGCAGTTCCCCGGGACAGGGTCACTATGGCTACACCTTC.

This sequence joins TRBV7-3 and TRBJ2-2; 8 bases align to TRBD2. This CDR3 is built from 16 residues. Trimming removed 5 bases from V and 1 base from J; junction bases left unmatched: 6. The germline gives CDR1 SGHTA, CDR2 FQGTGA. CDR3 in amino acids: CASSQRAGGNTGELFF. CDR3 nucleotide sequence: TGTGCCAGCAGCCAAAGGGCGGGAGGGAACACCGGGGAGCTGTTTTTT.

The V call is TRBV7-2, the J call TRBJ2-3; D gene unclear. The V and J ends lost 1 base and 8 bases respectively, with 13 bases between them. CDR3 length equals 14 residues. CDR1 is SGHTA, CDR2 FQGNSA, per germline. CDR3 nucleotide sequence: TGTGCCAGCAGCTTAGGGAGTAGAACGACTACGCAGTATTTT. Amino acid sequence: CASSLGSRTTTQYF. The full variable domain, in which reference TRBV7-2 and TRBJ2-3 provide the parts outside the CDR3, is GAGVSQSPSNKVTEKGKDVELRCDPISGHTALYWYRQSLGQGLEFLIYFQGNSAPDKSGLPSDRFSAERTGGSVSTLTIQRTQQEDSAVYLCASSLGSRTTTQYFGPGTRLTVL.

V and J are TRBV5-5 and TRBJ2-2; maybe TRBD1 (5 bases). CDR1 SGHKS and CDR2 YYEKEE come from the germline V gene (reference sequence). Trimming pared 4 bases from V and 3 bases from J, leaving 13 bases between. CDR3 length: 15 residues. CDR3 sequence (DNA): TGTGCCAGCAGCGTCGTAGGGGCGGACACCGGGGAGCTGTTTTTT. Translated, it gives CASSVVGADTGELFF.

This chain links TRBV27 with TRBJ2-3, with 9 bases lining up with TRBD2. The V gene's germline CDR1 is MNHEY and CDR2 SMNVEV (reference sequence). The V gene end was trimmed by 6 bases and the J gene end by 3 bases; junction bases not matched to a gene: 10. The CDR3 sequence is 16 residues long. The CDR3 coding sequence is TGTGCCAGCAGAACAGTAGCGGGAGCCGGTACAGATACGCAGTATTTT. Translation gives CASRTVAGAGTDTQYF.

The chain couples TRBV29-1 to TRBJ2-1; 7 bases agree with TRBD1. Germline V CDR1 and CDR2: SQVTM, ANQGSEA. The CDR3 is made up of 14 amino acids. V was clipped by 5 bases and J by 4 bases; unmatched bases: 8. The CDR3 DNA is TGCAGCGTTATAGGGGGCAACCCATACAATGAGCAGTTCTTC. This codes for CSVIGGNPYNEQFF.

This chain links TRBV11-2 with TRBJ2-3, with a possible D match to TRBD2 (5 bases). The CDR3 length is 14 residues. V shed 0 bases and J shed 6 bases, with 10 bases lying between them. Germline CDR1 is SGHAT and CDR2 is FQNNGV. CDR3 sequence: CASSLDRAADTQYF. In nucleotides, the CDR3 is TGTGCCAGCAGCTTAGATCGAGCGGCGGATACGCAGTATTTT.

The gene calls are TRBV9 and TRBJ2-5, with 10 nucleotides matching TRBD1. The J call may be mistaken, given a closer DNA end match to TRBJ2-7. The V gene's germline CDR1 is SGDLS and CDR2 YYNGEE. The CDR3 has 15 residues. CDR3 nucleotides: TGTGCCAGCAGCGAAACGACAGGGGGCTTCAACGAGCAGTACTTC. It codes for CASSETTGGFNEQYF.

Comment on this clone: It is likely a read error: a sequence one base away is far more abundant. V gene TRBV11-2 combines with J gene TRBJ2-5; TRBD1 agrees at 7 bases. Germline-derived CDR1 and CDR2 are SGHAT and FQNNGV. CDR3 size: 15 residues. In DNA form, the CDR3 reads TGTGCCAGCAGCCTAGCCGGGACAGCCCAAGGGACCCAGTACTTC. Amino acid sequence: CASSLAGTAQGTQYF.

V gene TRBV6-1 combines with J gene TRBJ2-7; D remains unclear. CDR1 is MNHNS and CDR2 is SASEGT in the germline V gene. V lost 6 bases, J lost 4 bases, and 16 bases lay in between. This CDR3 contains 14 residues. CDR3 sequence (DNA): TGTGCCAGCAGGGGGTTGGGTGATACGTACGAGCAGTACTTC. Translating it yields CASRGLGDTYEQYF.

The sample holds a few counts of this clone. The J gene is TRBJ1-1, the V gene TRBV20-1; D is unresolved. V was pared by 5 bases and J by 1 base, with 5 bases between. The length of the CDR3 is 11 residues. Looked up from germline, CDR1 is DFQATT and CDR2 is SNEGSKA (reference sequence). The CDR3 loop is CSAPENTEAFF. DNA for the CDR3: TGCAGTGCTCCGGAGAACACTGAAGCTTTCTTT.

The genes are TRBV28 and TRBJ2-7; D tentatively reads TRBD1 or TRBD2 (6 bases each). Trimming pared 3 bases from V and 2 bases from J, leaving 17 bases between. The germline gives CDR1 MDHEN, CDR2 SYDVKM. The CDR3 is 16 residues long. CDR3 amino acids: CASSFSGGPTPYEQYF. CDR3 sequence (DNA): TGTGCCAGCAGTTTCTCTGGGGGGCCGACCCCCTACGAGCAGTACTTC.